A single sample is the source of the 4 T cell receptor beta chains below, sequenced in a study of T-cell reconstitution after alpha-beta-depleted transplantation in children. This sample's TCRbeta library carried unique molecular identifier barcodes. MiXCR, applied by TCRdb to the PCR reads, yields one record per CDR3 protein. This sample has around 90,000 distinct CDR3 sequences, with around 16% found just once. The material was PBMCs, mostly from graft donor cells, obtained 180 days after TCRalphabeta/CD19-depleted stem cell transplant. These receptors all come from a male patient between 2 and 10 years old who had a stem cell transplant for acute lymphoblastic leukemia, so the T cells may come from the graft donor.

The table lists this clonotype with a few counts. The chain is built from TRBV12-3 or TRBV12-4 and TRBJ2-7; 8 bases match TRBD1. The V segment lost 1 base and the J segment 12 bases; nucleotides outside the gene matches: 8. There are 13 residues in the CDR3. In DNA, the CDR3 is TGTGCCAGCAGTTTAGGACAGGGGAGAGGTTCGTACTTC. It translates to CASSLGQGRGSYF.

The rearrangement links TRBV14 to TRBJ2-3; D possibly corresponds to TRBD2 (5 bases). The CDR3 is 17 residues long. Per germline, CDR1 SGHDN and CDR2 FVKESK. The V end lost 2 bases, the J end lost 3 bases, and 18 bases lay between the germline ends. The CDR3 region has the DNA TGTGCCAGCAGCCAAAGGCCCGTTACTAGTAGAACAGATACGCAGTATTTT. Its protein is CASSQRPVTSRTDTQYF.

This clonotype has a handful of counts. The chain employs TRBV2 and TRBJ1-5; unclear D gene. V was cut by 6 bases and J by 1 base, with 13 bases left in between. This CDR3 is 15 amino acids long. Germline assignment: CDR1 SNHLY and CDR2 FYNNEI. CDR3 nucleotide sequence: TGTGCCAGCAGCGAAACACGAGAAAGCAATCAGCCCCAGCATTTT. Residues: CASSETRESNQPQHF.

The chain joins TRBV7-8 to TRBJ2-1, with D possibly being TRBD2 (6 bases). The CDR3 consists of 16 residues. Germline CDR1 is SGHVS and CDR2 is FQNEAQ. V lost 7 bases to trimming and J lost 2 bases, with 18 bases between them. Here the CDR3 DNA reads TGTGCCAGCACCCTAAAGGGGCTAGCGCCCTACAATGAGCAGTTCTTC. This sequence encodes CASTLKGLAPYNEQFF.